One and the same sample provided the 29 T cell receptor beta chains below, sequenced in a study of cytomegalovirus exposure and HLA in healthy donors. Primers: 60 Vbeta forward and 13 Jbeta reverse. The method was immunoSEQ multiplex PCR; TCRdb's version includes in-frame clones alone and lacks a portion of them. The data show about 130,000 clones, roughly three quarters seen once. Specimen: PBMCs. These receptors came from a woman under 30 in good health and CMV-seronegative.

The chain couples TRBV19 to TRBJ2-7, with 9 positions matching TRBD1. CDR3 length: 16 residues. With 5 bases clipped from V and 2 bases from J, the junction kept 10 bases outside the gene matches. Germline CDR1 is LNHDA and CDR2 is SQIVND (reference sequence). CDR3 in amino acids: CASSDQTGGKPYEQYF. The CDR3, as DNA: TGTGCCAGTAGTGACCAGACAGGGGGGAAGCCCTACGAGCAGTACTTC.

For this clone: The junction does not match germline at one end; this may be a read error. This chain connects TRBV30 to TRBJ1-5; D remains ambiguous. Germline V gene data show CDR1 as GTSNPN and CDR2 as SVGIG (reference sequence). The CDR3 consists of 14 residues. The CDR3 region has the DNA TGTACCTGGAGTGTAAGAGATAGCAATCAGCCCCAGCATTTT. Its translation: CTWSVRDSNQPQHF.

This clone came up once. The chain recombines TRBV30 with TRBJ2-7; TRBD1 matches at 7 bases. Losses at the gene ends were 8 bases for V and 4 bases for J; bases not matched to a gene: 20. The germline V gene has CDR1 GTSNPN and CDR2 SVGIG (reference sequence). The CDR3 has 16 residues. The chain's CDR3 is CAAPRTGRSSQYEQYF. Written as DNA, the CDR3 is TGTGCCGCCCCAAGGACAGGTCGGTCATCCCAATACGAGCAGTACTTC.

V and J are TRBV7-6 and TRBJ2-5, with D possibly matching TRBD1 (6 bases). The CDR3 spans 15 residues. Trimming took 1 base from V and 5 from J, leaving 14 bases between them. From germline, CDR1 is SGHVS and CDR2 FNYEAQ. As DNA, the CDR3 is TGTGCCAGCAGCTTAGGAAACAGGGAAGAGGAGACCCAGTACTTC. This sequence encodes CASSLGNREEETQYF.

The chain combines TRBV11-3 with TRBJ2-1; 7 nucleotides line up with TRBD2. CDR1 SGHNT and CDR2 YENEEA come from the germline V gene. The V and J ends lost 0 bases and 7 bases, in that order; junction bases with no gene match: 3. This CDR3 has 14 amino acids. This chain's CDR3 is CASSLDGRLNEQFF. Here the CDR3 DNA reads TGTGCCAGCAGCTTAGACGGGAGGCTTAATGAGCAGTTCTTC.

V gene TRBV6-1 combines with J gene TRBJ2-1; 8 bases fit TRBD1. Germline assignment: CDR1 MNHNS and CDR2 SASEGT. The CDR3 length is 12 residues. The V segment lost 6 bases and the J segment 14 bases; nucleotides outside the gene matches: 9. CDR3 sequence (DNA): TGTGCCAGCAGACAAGAGGCGGGACAGGAGTTCTTC. Its protein is CASRQEAGQEFF.

The rearrangement uses TRBV15 and TRBJ2-2; unclear D gene. Germline V gives CDR1 LNHNV, CDR2 YYDKDF (reference sequence). The CDR3 loop spans 15 amino acids. V was trimmed by 1 base and J by 0 bases, leaving 6 bases between them. The CDR3 coding sequence is TGTGCCACCAGCAGAGGCGGTGCGAACACCGGGGAGCTGTTTTTT. As protein: CATSRGGANTGELFF.

The chain recombines TRBV11-2 with TRBJ2-7, with 10 bases aligning to TRBD2. Germline CDR1 is SGHAT and CDR2 is FQNNGV. The ends lost 5 bases at V and 2 bases at J; junction bases unmatched: 6. The CDR3 length is 15 residues. The CDR3 spells CASSVGTSETYEQYF. DNA for the CDR3: TGTGCCAGCAGCGTAGGGACTAGCGAGACCTACGAGCAGTACTTC.

Here the CDR3 reads CASSRATGDNEKLFF. DNA of the CDR3: TGTGCCAGCAGTAGAGCAACAGGGGATAATGAAAAACTGTTTTTT. This chain uses TRBV6-5 with TRBJ1-4; TRBD1 agrees at 7 bases. CDR3 length: 15 amino acids. The germline V gene encodes CDR1 MNHEY and CDR2 SVGAGI. V gave up 5 bases and J gave up 4 bases; unmatched junction bases: 7.

The chain couples TRBV15 to TRBJ2-1; D remains ambiguous. Germline values: CDR1 LNHNV, CDR2 YYDKDF (reference sequence). V was shortened by 7 bases and J by 4 bases, with 14 bases between the two germline ends. This CDR3 has 14 amino acids. The CDR3, as DNA: TGTGCCACCACACTCACTGAGCCGTACAATGAGCAGTTCTTC. Encoded protein: CATTLTEPYNEQFF.

J is TRBJ2-3 and V is TRBV5-4; D unresolved. Germline CDR1 and CDR2: SGHNT and YYREEE (reference sequence). V lost 0 bases and J 7 bases, leaving 12 bases between the germline ends. The CDR3 is 14 residues long. The CDR3 loop reads CASSLGSATNTQYF. DNA of the CDR3: TGTGCCAGCAGCTTGGGGTCGGCGACAAATACGCAGTATTTT. Combining the CDR3 with reference TRBV5-4 and TRBJ2-3 gives the whole variable domain ETGVTQSPTHLIKTRGQQVTLRCSSQSGHNTVSWYQQALGQGPQFIFQYYREEENGRGNFPPRFSGLQFPNYSSELNVNALELDDSALYLCASSLGSATNTQYFGPGTRLTVL.

The chain is built from TRBV7-6 and TRBJ2-5, with TRBD2 as a possible D gene (5 bases). In germline, CDR1 is SGHVS, CDR2 FNYEAQ. V shed 8 bases and J shed 1 base, with 8 bases lying between them. This CDR3 comprises 12 residues. The CDR3 DNA is TGTGCCAGCGGAACTAGCCAAGAGACCCAGTACTTC. Translated: CASGTSQETQYF.

The chain employs TRBV7-2 and TRBJ2-1, with 12 bases lining up with TRBD2. CDR1 is SGHTA and CDR2 is FQGNSA in the germline V gene. This CDR3 has 15 residues. J lost 4 bases, V lost 5 bases, and 3 bases had no gene match. CDR3 nucleotide sequence: TGTGCCAGCAGCCGACTAGCGGGAGTGTACAATGAGCAGTTCTTC. The encoded protein is CASSRLAGVYNEQFF.

The chain links TRBV30 to TRBJ2-1, with D perhaps matching TRBD2 (6 bases). Trimming took 2 bases from V and 10 from J, leaving 18 bases between them. The CDR3 extends over 14 amino acids. CDR1 is GTSNPN and CDR2 is SVGIG in the germline V gene (reference sequence). CDR3 sequence reads: CAWSSVGLAAEQFF. The CDR3 nucleotides are TGTGCCTGGAGTTCAGTCGGCTTAGCGGCCGAGCAGTTCTTC.

This chain uses TRBV14 with TRBJ1-3, with a possible D match to TRBD1 (6 bases). This CDR3 region has 15 residues. The germline V gene has CDR1 SGHDN and CDR2 FVKESK. V shed 4 bases and J shed 2 bases, with 12 bases lying between them. CDR3 nucleotides: TGTGCCAGCAGCCCTCTCGGGACACCTGGAAACACCATATATTTT. It encodes CASSPLGTPGNTIYF.

A remark on this clone: At one of its ends the junction is not consistent with the germline gene, which may arise from a read error. This chain connects TRBV29-1 to TRBJ1-2; no firm D call. Germline V gives CDR1 SQVTM, CDR2 ANQGSEA. This CDR3 is 13 amino acids long. The CDR3: CSVPKEGHSGYSF. Written as DNA, the CDR3 is TGCAGCGTTCCAAAGGAGGGCCACTCGGGCTACTCCTTC.

This chain links TRBV30 with TRBJ1-2; D is uncertain. The V and J ends lost 1 base and 2 bases respectively, with 14 bases between them. The germline V gene encodes CDR1 GTSNPN and CDR2 SVGIG (reference sequence). This CDR3 is 15 amino acids long. The CDR3 loop is CAWSALDGKNYGYTF. CDR3 DNA: TGTGCCTGGAGTGCCCTAGACGGGAAAAACTATGGCTACACCTTC.

This clone has more than one count but fewer than ten. At one end the junction does not follow the germline gene, possibly because of a read error. The chain links TRBV18 to TRBJ2-5; possible D gene TRBD2, 6 bases. This CDR3 has 13 residues. Germline V lookup: CDR1 KGHSH, CDR2 LQKENI. CDR3 coding DNA: TGTGCCAGCTCCCGAGCGGGTTCAGAGTCCCAGTACTTC. It is translated as CASSRAGSESQYF.

This clone was seen a few times. J is TRBJ1-3 and V is TRBV14, with 9 bases that match TRBD1. V trimming: 0 bases; J trimming: 0 bases; junction bases outside the gene matches: 0. The CDR3 length is 16 residues. Looked up from germline, CDR1 is SGHDN and CDR2 is FVKESK. Here the CDR3 DNA reads TGTGCCAGCAGCCAAGAACAGGGGGCCTCTGGAAACACCATATATTTT. The encoded protein is CASSQEQGASGNTIYF.

The chain links TRBV27 to TRBJ2-5, with a possible D match to TRBD1 (5 bases). The germline CDR1 and CDR2 sequences are MNHEY and SMNVEV (reference sequence). Trimming stripped 2 bases from V and 4 bases from J, with 14 bases between. This CDR3 spans 15 amino acids. The CDR3 reads CASSLGVGQRETQYF. In DNA, the CDR3 is TGTGCCAGCAGTTTAGGGGTGGGGCAGCGAGAGACCCAGTACTTC.

The chain has TRBV6-9 and TRBJ2-2; weak D call: TRBD1 (5 bases). Germline loops: CDR1 MNHGY, CDR2 SVAAGI. The length of the CDR3 is 15 residues. Trimming left V 2 bases short and J 5 bases short, with 12 bases between. The chain's CDR3 is CASSYKAGWTGELFF. CDR3 DNA: TGTGCCAGCAGTTATAAAGCAGGGTGGACCGGGGAGCTGTTTTTT.

This chain connects TRBV7-9 to TRBJ1-1, with TRBD1 as a possible D gene (6 bases). CDR3 length: 11 residues. Germline CDR1 is SEHNR and CDR2 is FQNEAQ (reference sequence). The ends were cut back, 4 bases at V and 14 bases at J, with 14 bases in the middle. The CDR3 region is CASSSGTFVFF. In DNA form, the CDR3 reads TGTGCCAGCAGCTCCGGGACATTCGTCTTCTTT.

A single count supports this clone. This chain joins TRBV5-1 and TRBJ2-7; 9 nucleotides align to TRBD2. The CDR3 length is 17 residues. Losses at the gene ends were 3 bases for V and 3 bases for J; bases not matched to a gene: 13. Germline-derived CDR1 and CDR2 are SGHRS and YFSETQ. CDR3 loop: CASSWGSGSSGNYEQYF. CDR3 DNA sequence: TGCGCCAGCAGCTGGGGGAGTGGTTCTAGCGGGAACTACGAGCAGTACTTC.

This clone was detected a few times. The chain has TRBV4-1 and TRBJ1-5; TRBD1 agrees at 7 bases. With 0 bases clipped from V and 6 bases from J, the junction kept 8 bases outside the gene matches. CDR1 MGHRA and CDR2 YSYEKL come from the germline V gene. The CDR3 is 16 residues long. The CDR3 DNA follows: TGCGCCAGCAGCCAAGATTGGAACAGGGGAAGTCAGCCCCAGCATTTT. Translating it yields CASSQDWNRGSQPQHF.

A remark on this clone: Sequence at one end of the junction differs from germline and may be a read error. The chain is built from TRBV19 and TRBJ2-1; 10 nucleotides match TRBD2. This CDR3 region has 16 residues. Germline CDR1 and CDR2: LNHDA and SQIVND (reference sequence). The CDR3 nucleotides read TGTGCTAGTAGTATGCCGGGGGGAGCGGGAGGGCCCGGGCAGTTCTTC. Translation gives CASSMPGGAGGPGQFF.

J is TRBJ2-5 and V is TRBV5-1, with TRBD1 identical over 7 bases. The trim removed 4 bases at V and 5 bases at J, leaving 20 bases unmatched. There are 18 residues in the CDR3. Germline V gene sequence: CDR1 SGHRS, CDR2 YFSETQ. CDR3 in DNA: TGCGCCAGCAGCCCCCACTCTACAGGGGCAGGCGAGCGGGAGACCCAGTACTTC. It translates to CASSPHSTGAGERETQYF.

V gene TRBV5-6 combines with J gene TRBJ2-7; TRBD1 matches at 7 bases. CDR1 is SGHDT, CDR2 YYEEEE, per germline. The CDR3 is 13 residues long. V lost 8 bases to trimming and J lost 0 bases; unmatched junction nucleotides: 5. The CDR3 sequence is CASTAGGSYEQYF. CDR3 nucleotide sequence: TGTGCCAGTACTGCAGGGGGCTCCTACGAGCAGTACTTC.

The chain combines TRBV7-9 with TRBJ1-2; D might be TRBD1 (5 bases). V shed 4 bases and J shed 7 bases, with 16 bases lying between them. The CDR3 runs to 14 residues. Germline CDR1 is SEHNR and CDR2 is FQNEAQ (reference sequence). Here the CDR3 DNA reads TGTGCCAGCAGCTCCCCCGGGGGAGCGGTTGGCTACACCTTC. Translating gives CASSSPGGAVGYTF.

The chain uses TRBV7-7 and TRBJ2-1; D is perhaps TRBD2 (5 bases). This CDR3 is built from 14 residues. Germline CDR1 SSHAT, CDR2 FNYEAQ (reference sequence). V lost 5 bases and J 7 bases, leaving 15 bases between the germline ends. The DNA for the CDR3 is TGTGCCAGCAGCCCAGGAGGACTGTCGAATGAGCAGTTCTTC. Encoded protein: CASSPGGLSNEQFF. Variable domain in full (rest from reference TRBV7-7 and TRBJ2-1): GAGVSQSPRYKVTKRGQDVTLRCDPISSHATLYWYQQALGQGPEFLTYFNYEAQPDKSGLPSDRFSAERPEGSISTLTIQRTEQRDSAMYRCASSPGGLSNEQFFGPGTRLTVL.